This passage covers 27 T cell receptor beta chains from one sample sequenced in a study of cytomegalovirus exposure and HLA in healthy donors. PCR was performed using 60 Vbeta and 13 Jbeta primers. Using immunoSEQ multiplex PCR, the repertoire was profiled, and TCRdb retains in-frame clones only, with some absent. In the table there are under 200,000 clones, around 75% of which are singletons. The sequencing input was PBMCs. The origin of the receptors is a male donor in good health and CMV-seronegative.

The J gene is TRBJ2-2, the V gene TRBV7-3; 9 bases fit TRBD2. V gave up 5 bases and J gave up 5 bases; unmatched junction bases: 15. The CDR3 totals 18 residues. The germline CDR1 and CDR2 sequences are SGHTA and FQGTGA. In nucleotides, the CDR3 is TGTGCCAGCAGCCCCCGGGGGGGAGCGGCGGGAGGGACCGGGGAGCTGTTTTTT. Its translation: CASSPRGGAAGGTGELFF.

The chain couples TRBV19 to TRBJ2-7; D is perhaps TRBD1 (6 bases). The V end lost 8 bases, the J end lost 0 bases, and 11 bases lay between the germline ends. Germline CDR1 and CDR2: LNHDA and SQIVND (reference sequence). The CDR3 contains 13 residues. In DNA form, the CDR3 reads TGTGCCAGTGGGGGCCCCCCCTCCTACGAGCAGTACTTC. Translating it yields CASGGPPSYEQYF.

A word on this clone: At one end, the junction sequence differs from germline, possibly due to a read error. The chain has TRBV11-3 and TRBJ2-6; 8 bases agree with TRBD1. Germline CDR1 is SGHNT and CDR2 is YENEEA. This CDR3 is built from 17 residues. The CDR3 is CASSLGTGHSGANVLTF. The CDR3 DNA is TGCGCCAGCAGCTTAGGGACAGGCCACTCTGGGGCCAACGTCCTGACTTTC.

The J gene is TRBJ2-3, the V gene TRBV11-1, with 12 bases aligning to TRBD1. This CDR3 is 17 amino acids long. Per the germline V gene, CDR1 is SGHAT and CDR2 is FQDESV (reference sequence). Trimming removed 7 bases from V and 3 bases from J; junction bases left unmatched: 11. The CDR3 region has the DNA TGTGCCAGCACCCCCCGGGACAGGGGGCGCGGGACAGATACGCAGTATTTT. Amino acids: CASTPRDRGRGTDTQYF.

Regarding this clone: The sample has other DNA sequences that encode this CDR3 too. The rearrangement uses TRBV28 and TRBJ2-5, with 7 bases identical to TRBD1. This CDR3 comprises 13 residues. The J segment lost 5 bases and the V segment lost 5 bases, leaving 5 bases of the junction unmatched. Germline V gene sequence: CDR1 MDHEN, CDR2 SYDVKM. CDR3 protein: CASSPGQEETQYF. DNA of the CDR3: TGTGCCAGCAGTCCCGGACAGGAGGAGACCCAGTACTTC.

This sequence joins TRBV4-2 and TRBJ2-4, with 11 bases fitting TRBD2. The J segment lost 4 bases and the V segment lost 0 bases, leaving 8 bases of the junction unmatched. This CDR3 spans 18 amino acids. Germline loops: CDR1 LGHNA, CDR2 YNFKEQ. The CDR3 sequence: CASSQDQLAGAVKNIQYF. As DNA, the CDR3 is TGTGCCAGCAGCCAAGATCAACTAGCGGGGGCCGTAAAAAACATTCAGTACTTC.

The chain is built from TRBV19 and TRBJ1-4, with TRBD1 matching over 9 bases. The V segment lost 6 bases and the J segment 5 bases; nucleotides outside the gene matches: 4. From germline, CDR1 is LNHDA and CDR2 SQIVND (reference sequence). CDR3 length equals 14 residues. In DNA form, the CDR3 reads TGTGCCAGTAGCATGGGACAGGGCAATGAAAAACTGTTTTTT. Translated, it gives CASSMGQGNEKLFF.

The chain recombines TRBV28 with TRBJ1-6; D is unresolved. Trimming stripped 8 bases from V and 4 bases from J, with 9 bases between. Germline V lookup: CDR1 MDHEN, CDR2 SYDVKM. The CDR3 runs 13 residues. The CDR3 protein is CASGTGYNSPLHF. Written as DNA, the CDR3 is TGTGCCAGCGGTACGGGGTATAATTCACCCCTCCACTTT.

The V call is TRBV9, the J call TRBJ1-2, with D perhaps TRBD1 (5 bases). Germline V gives CDR1 SGDLS, CDR2 YYNGEE. The CDR3 runs 14 residues. The V gene lost 1 base and the J gene lost 7 bases, with 14 bases spanning the gap. The DNA for the CDR3 is TGTGCCAGCAGCGTAAATAGTAGGGGCTCTGGCTACACCTTC. Amino acids: CASSVNSRGSGYTF.

The chain recombines TRBV19 with TRBJ2-7, with D perhaps matching TRBD2 (6 bases). V was pared by 3 bases and J by 3 bases, with 15 bases between. CDR1 LNHDA and CDR2 SQIVND come from the germline V gene (reference sequence). The CDR3 runs to 15 residues. The CDR3 coding sequence is TGTGCCAGTAGTATTGTAGCGGTGTCTCTCTACGAGCAGTACTTC. Translation gives CASSIVAVSLYEQYF. The complete variable domain, with remaining parts taken from reference TRBV19 and TRBJ2-7, reads DGGITQSPKYLFRKEGQNVTLSCEQNLNHDAMYWYRQDPGQGLRLIYYSQIVNDFQKGDIAEGYSVSREKKESFPLTVTSAQKNPTAFYLCASSIVAVSLYEQYFGPGTRLTVT.

This clone was observed a single time. The chain couples TRBV19 to TRBJ2-7, with 8 positions matching TRBD1. CDR1 LNHDA and CDR2 SQIVND come from the germline V gene (reference sequence). This CDR3 region has 18 residues. V was clipped by 4 bases and J by 0 bases; unmatched bases: 14. The CDR3 region has the DNA TGTGCCAGTAGTAGAGTGGACAGGGCCTTTGGTGGCTCCTACGAGCAGTACTTC. This translates into CASSRVDRAFGGSYEQYF.

The rearrangement uses TRBV6-5 and TRBJ1-3; maybe TRBD1 (5 bases). In germline, CDR1 is MNHEY, CDR2 SVGAGI. Trimming left V 8 bases short and J 0 bases short, with 14 bases between. The CDR3 consists of 15 residues. DNA of the CDR3: TGTGCCAGCGCCTGGGGGGGGGACTCTGGAAACACCATATATTTT. Amino acid sequence: CASAWGGDSGNTIYF.

This sequence joins TRBV6-1 and TRBJ2-1; TRBD2 aligns across 11 bases. The CDR3 extends over 13 amino acids. V was pared by 8 bases and J by 6 bases, with 3 bases of the junction left unmatched. Germline V lookup: CDR1 MNHNS, CDR2 SASEGT. The DNA for the CDR3 is TGTGCCAGCTTTGGGACTAGCGGCAATGAGCAGTTCTTC. This codes for CASFGTSGNEQFF.

This rearrangement joins TRBV7-3 to TRBJ2-3, with D perhaps matching TRBD1 (7 bases). CDR1 is SGHTA, CDR2 FQGTGA, per germline. The CDR3 contains 14 residues. V was shortened by 5 bases and J by 4 bases, with 13 bases between the two germline ends. Here the CDR3 DNA reads TGTGCCAGCAGCGACCAGGGGGGCCCAGATACGCAGTATTTT. Translation gives CASSDQGGPDTQYF.

The chain has TRBV21-1 and TRBJ2-5; the table's D call TRBD1 went unverified against the DNA. TRBV21-1 is flagged as a pseudogene. The CDR3 contains 17 residues. CDR3 amino acids: CASSYLNPGQEKETQYF. The CDR3 coding sequence is TGTGCCAGCAGCTACTTAAACCCGGGACAGGAGAAAGAGACCCAGTACTTC.

The V gene is TRBV11-3, the J gene TRBJ2-3, with unresolved D. This CDR3 is 12 amino acids long. V lost 4 bases, J lost 5 bases, and 7 bases lay in between. Germline CDR1 and CDR2: SGHNT and YENEEA. The CDR3 sequence: CASSSGRDTQYF. CDR3 coding DNA: TGTGCCAGCAGCTCAGGCAGAGATACGCAGTATTTT.

This clone was seen a single time. V and J are TRBV5-1 and TRBJ1-5; D is ambiguous. The germline CDR1 and CDR2 sequences are SGHRS and YFSETQ. Trimming removed 1 base at V and 5 bases at J, with 7 bases between. CDR3 length equals 13 residues. CDR3 region: CASSLYQDQPQHF. The CDR3 DNA follows: TGCGCCAGCAGCTTGTACCAGGATCAGCCCCAGCATTTT.

The gene calls are TRBV4-1 and TRBJ2-1, with 8 nucleotides matching TRBD2. Germline assignment: CDR1 MGHRA and CDR2 YSYEKL. The CDR3 is 16 residues long. J was trimmed by 3 bases and V by 3 bases; bases with no gene match: 7. This CDR3 reads CASSHLSGDIYNEQFF. For the CDR3, the DNA is TGCGCCAGCAGCCACCTTAGCGGGGATATCTACAATGAGCAGTTCTTC.

This chain connects TRBV27 to TRBJ2-7; the D gene is possibly TRBD2 (6 bases). This CDR3 region has 13 residues. Germline-derived CDR1 and CDR2 are MNHEY and SMNVEV (reference sequence). V dropped 0 bases and J dropped 4 bases, with 7 bases sitting between them. This CDR3 reads CASSLSAGYEQYF. The CDR3 nucleotides read TGTGCCAGCAGTTTATCCGCGGGGTACGAGCAGTACTTC.

Comments on this clone: The junction does not match germline at one end; this may be a read error. The V and J genes are TRBV5-1 and TRBJ2-7; D is possibly TRBD1 (6 bases). CDR1 is SGHRS, CDR2 YFSETQ, per germline. The CDR3 spans 12 residues. DNA of the CDR3: TGCGCCAGCAGCCCGACAGGTTACGGGCAGTACTTC. Protein: CASSPTGYGQYF. The variable domain in full, with the rest retrieved from reference TRBV5-1 and TRBJ2-7, is KAGVTQTPRYLIKTRGQQVTLSCSPISGHRSVSWYQQTPGQGLQFLFEYFSETQRNKGNFPGRFSGRQFSNSRSEMNVSTLELGDSALYLCASSPTGYGQYFGPGTRLTVT.

The J gene is TRBJ1-4, the V gene TRBV4-1; D is ambiguous. This CDR3 is 16 amino acids long. CDR1 is MGHRA, CDR2 YSYEKL, per germline. V shed 1 base and J shed 5 bases, with 14 bases lying between them. The CDR3 DNA follows: TGCGCCAGCAGCCAAGGCTTAAGAAGCATGAATGAAAAACTGTTTTTT. This sequence encodes CASSQGLRSMNEKLFF.

The chain couples TRBV14 to TRBJ1-5; no firm D call. Trimming left V 4 bases short and J 4 bases short, with 14 bases between. This CDR3 has 15 amino acids. The germline V gene has CDR1 SGHDN and CDR2 FVKESK. CDR3 coding DNA: TGTGCCAGCAGCCTGCCCTTTCAGCGAAATCAGCCCCAGCATTTT. This sequence encodes CASSLPFQRNQPQHF.

This chain joins TRBV7-2 and TRBJ2-1, with D unclear. Trimming cost V 3 bases and J 2 bases, with 8 bases left between them. CDR1 SGHTA and CDR2 FQGNSA come from the germline V gene. The CDR3 extends over 14 amino acids. CDR3 sequence (DNA): TGTGCCAGCAGCTTGGAGTACGCCTACAATGAGCAGTTCTTC. Translation gives CASSLEYAYNEQFF.

To note about this clone: At the DNA level, this CDR3 is encoded by other sequences in the same sample as well. V gene TRBV30 combines with J gene TRBJ1-3; 7 bases map to TRBD1. CDR3 length: 14 amino acids. The J segment lost 0 bases and the V segment lost 2 bases, leaving 1 base of the junction unmatched. Germline loops: CDR1 GTSNPN, CDR2 SVGIG (reference sequence). In DNA form, the CDR3 reads TGTGCCTGGAGTCCAGGGGGCTCTGGAAACACCATATATTTT. Residues: CAWSPGGSGNTIYF.

This chain connects TRBV7-9 to TRBJ2-1; D remains ambiguous. Trimming took off 1 base at V and 6 bases at J, with 7 bases between the two ends. This CDR3 spans 13 amino acids. The germline V gene encodes CDR1 SEHNR and CDR2 FQNEAQ (reference sequence). In DNA form, the CDR3 reads TGTGCCAGCAGCTTAGTTAGTATCAATGAGCAGTTCTTC. Translation gives CASSLVSINEQFF.

A few counts support this clone. The CDR3 region is CASSARTGGQLSYGYTF. In nucleotides, the CDR3 is TGCGCCAGCAGCGCCCGTACCGGAGGACAGCTGAGCTATGGCTACACCTTC. The chain joins TRBV5-1 to TRBJ1-2; TRBD1 might be the D (6 bases). From germline, CDR1 is SGHRS and CDR2 YFSETQ. The V end was cut by 4 bases, the J end by 4 bases, with 23 bases between. The CDR3 is 17 amino acids.

The rearrangement links TRBV7-6 to TRBJ2-3; tentatively, D is TRBD2 (6 bases). Between the trimmed V and J ends, which lost 6 bases and 2 bases, there was a span of 18 bases. Germline V gene sequence: CDR1 SGHVS, CDR2 FNYEAQ. This CDR3 is 16 amino acids long. Written as DNA, the CDR3 is TGTGCCAGCAGGTTCGGGGGACGCGGAACCACAGATACGCAGTATTTT. This encodes CASRFGGRGTTDTQYF.